The next 2 T cell receptor beta chains were all read from a single sample in a study of blood T cells in healthy people across ages. A second PCR of roughly 7 to 11 cycles used a sample-barcoded 5' primer and a J-beta primer mix. TCRdb called the 5' RACE reads again in MiXCR, with one record for every CDR3 protein. The table has about 1.1 million distinct CDR3 sequences, 35% to 45% seen once. Sequencing input: blood. These receptors were taken from a man aged 18 to 35 in good health.

This clonotype came up a few times. The chain has TRBV25-1 and TRBJ2-5; D unclear. V dropped 1 base and J dropped 6 bases, with 6 bases sitting between them. This CDR3 has 12 residues. Germline V lookup: CDR1 MGHDK, CDR2 SYGVNS. The CDR3 nucleotides read TGTGCCAGCAGTGAATTGAAGCAGACCCAGTACTTC. Amino acid sequence: CASSELKQTQYF.

This clonotype was detected only once. The chain uses TRBV7-2 and TRBJ2-3, with D unclear. Per germline, CDR1 SGHTA and CDR2 FQGNSA. The CDR3 spans 14 residues. The V gene lost 3 bases and the J gene lost 3 bases, with 10 bases spanning the gap. CDR3: CASSFGPATDTQYF. The CDR3, as DNA: TGTGCCAGCAGCTTCGGGCCAGCTACAGATACGCAGTATTTT.